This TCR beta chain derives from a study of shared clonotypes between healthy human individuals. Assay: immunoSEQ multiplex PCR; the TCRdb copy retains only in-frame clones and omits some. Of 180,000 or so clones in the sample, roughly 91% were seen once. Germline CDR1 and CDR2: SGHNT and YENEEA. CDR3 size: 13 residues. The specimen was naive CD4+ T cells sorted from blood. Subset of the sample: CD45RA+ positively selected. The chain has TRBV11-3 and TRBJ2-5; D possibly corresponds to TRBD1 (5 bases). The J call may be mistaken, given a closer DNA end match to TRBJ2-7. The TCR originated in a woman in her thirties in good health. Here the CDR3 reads CASSQRQSYEQYF. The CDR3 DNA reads TGTGCCAGCAGCCAAAGACAGTCCTACGAGCAGTACTTC.